The text below deals with one TCR beta chain. The antigen is not known. The length of the CDR3 is 15 residues. The V gene's germline CDR1 is MGHRA and CDR2 YSYEKL. Trimming cost V 8 bases and J 5 bases; bases outside gene matches: 9. The sample is drawn from a study of CD4+ T cells in melanoma. Study-wide findings and caveats: Neoantigen-specific CD4+ T cells in melanoma reportedly had diverse differentiation states.

The repertoire was sequenced with immunoSEQ multiplex PCR; TCRdb's copy has only in-frame clones and lacks some. The sample has about 140,000 clones, about nine tenths seen once; the top ten hold about 1.5%. The clonotype originates from a human donor with melanoma. The V call is TRBV4-1, the J call TRBJ2-5, with 12 bases matching TRBD2. The CDR3 loop is CASSLTSGGRETQYF. For the CDR3, the DNA is TGCGCCAGCTCGTTGACTAGCGGGGGACGGGAGACCCAGTACTTC.